This record concerns one TCR beta chain sequence. Its antigen remains unidentified. Libraries were prepared by immunoSEQ multiplex PCR; TCRdb keeps only in-frame clonotypes and omits some of them. The table shows approximately 180,000 clones, with more than 80% occurring only once. The data were obtained in a study of T cell responses to AZD1222 COVID-19 vaccine. Study-wide points: It was only after the peak T cell response that any repertoires were sampled. A mostly white British donor set with more females was recruited, and clonal diversity was possibly underestimated.

There are 12 residues in the CDR3. Trimming removed 6 bases at V and 0 bases at J, with 3 bases between. Sample: peripheral blood, taken on day 0 of AZD1222 vaccination. This TCR derives from an adult in good health. This chain joins TRBV12-3 or TRBV12-4 and TRBJ1-3; no firm D call. The CDR3 loop reads CASRFSGNTIYF. The CDR3 coding sequence is TGTGCCAGCAGATTCTCTGGAAACACCATATATTTT.